A selection of T cell receptor beta chains follows, all from one sample in a study of shared clonotypes between healthy human individuals. Here immunoSEQ multiplex PCR was the method, and the copy in TCRdb shows in-frame clones only, minus some. The sample lists more than 400,000 clones; around 73% were seen once. The sample was PBMCs. The source is a woman aged 40 to 50 in good health. Some clones in this sample may be carry-over from other donors' samples. CDR3s include the opening cysteine and the closing phenylalanine or tryptophan. The D gene is left open where the match is weak. Clone size is not always given. Where it is, it says once, few, many or a class for expanded clones.

size: once; V: TRBV19; length: 15; D: -; J: TRBJ2-1; CDR3: CASSIVQARVAEQFF; DNA: TGTGCCAGTAGTATTGTCCAGGCCCGGGTGGCTGAGCAGTTCTTC
size: few; V: TRBV6-1; length: 15; D: -; J: TRBJ2-6; CDR3: CASSDSYSGANVLTF; DNA: TGTGCCAGCAGTGACAGCTACTCTGGGGCCAACGTCCTGACTTTC
size: -; V: TRBV27; length: 17; D: TRBD2; J: TRBJ2-1; CDR3: CASTPFPGTIPYNEQFF; DNA: TGTGCCAGCACCCCGTTCCCCGGGACTATACCATACAATGAGCAGTTCTTC
size: -; V: TRBV28; length: 16; D: -; J: TRBJ1-4; CDR3: CASSSTPEMNSGPWRF; DNA: TGTGCCAGCAGTTCGACCCCTGAAATGAACAGCGGCCCGTGGAGGTTT
size: -; V: TRBV5-6; length: 17; D: TRBD2; J: TRBJ2-3; CDR3: CASSLLAGTPHTDTQYF; DNA: TGTGCCAGCAGCTTATTAGCGGGAACTCCACACACAGATACGCAGTATTTT
size: -; V: TRBV27; length: 13; D: -; J: TRBJ1-1; CDR3: CASSRGGVTEAFF; DNA: TGTGCCAGCAGTAGGGGGGGAGTCACTGAAGCTTTCTTT
size: -; V: TRBV7-3; length: 15; D: -; J: TRBJ1-4; CDR3: CASSLSGATNEKLFF; DNA: TGTGCCAGCAGCTTAAGTGGGGCAACTAATGAAAAACTGTTTTTT
size: -; V: TRBV7-9; length: 13; D: -; J: TRBJ1-2; CDR3: CASSLDTNYGYTF; DNA: TGTGCCAGCAGCTTAGACACTAACTATGGCTACACCTTC
size: -; V: TRBV6-5; length: 14; D: -; J: TRBJ1-1; CDR3: CASSYSFRVGEAFF; DNA: TGTGCCAGCAGTTACTCGTTTAGGGTCGGTGAAGCTTTCTTT
size: -; V: TRBV6-5; length: 13; D: -; J: TRBJ2-7; CDR3: CASSYSKGVTGYF; DNA: TGTGCCAGCAGTTACTCGAAGGGCGTCACAGGGTACTTC
size: few; V: TRBV7-9; length: 13; D: -; J: TRBJ2-7; CDR3: CASSTGTTGEQYF; DNA: TGTGCCAGCAGTACCGGGACCACGGGGGAGCAGTACTTC
size: -; V: TRBV10-3; length: 15; D: TRBD2; J: TRBJ2-1; CDR3: CAIRTTSGSYNEQFF; DNA: TGTGCCATCAGGACTACTAGCGGGAGCTACAATGAGCAGTTCTTC
size: -; V: TRBV5-4; length: 17; D: TRBD1; J: TRBJ2-7; CDR3: CASSLVLGGRPSYEQYF; DNA: TGTGCCAGCAGCTTGGTGTTAGGGGGCAGACCCTCCTACGAGCAGTACTTC
size: -; V: TRBV9; length: 16; D: -; J: TRBJ2-2; CDR3: CASSVGGGRITGELFF; DNA: TGTGCCAGTAGCGTAGGAGGTGGGAGGATCACCGGGGAGCTGTTTTTT
size: -; V: TRBV11-2; length: 14; D: -; J: TRBJ1-5; CDR3: CASSQAARSQPQHF; DNA: TGTGCCAGCAGCCAGGCCGCTCGAAGTCAGCCCCAGCATTTT
size: many; V: TRBV30; length: 13; D: -; J: TRBJ2-3; CDR3: CACSLRGRDTQYF; DNA: TGTGCCTGTTCCCTCAGGGGCAGAGATACGCAGTATTTT
size: -; V: TRBV7-2; length: 16; D: TRBD2; J: TRBJ2-5; CDR3: CASRRIAGGSQETQYF; DNA: TGTGCCAGCAGGCGTATAGCGGGAGGCTCCCAAGAGACCCAGTACTTC
size: -; V: TRBV29-1; length: 15; D: -; J: TRBJ1-1; CDR3: CSVENDKAMNTEAFF; DNA: TGCAGCGTTGAAAATGATAAAGCTATGAACACTGAAGCTTTCTTT
size: -; V: TRBV7-9; length: 15; D: TRBD1; J: TRBJ2-5; CDR3: CASSSTGTAQETQYF; DNA: TGTGCCAGCAGTTCAACGGGGACAGCACAAGAGACCCAGTACTTC
size: many; V: TRBV6-1; length: 13; D: -; J: TRBJ1-2; CDR3: CASRETANYGYTF; DNA: TGTGCCAGCAGGGAGACAGCAAACTATGGCTACACCTTC
size: -; V: TRBV7-9; length: 15; D: -; J: TRBJ2-4; CDR3: CASSFLGIAKNIQYF; DNA: TGTGCCAGCAGCTTTTTGGGCATAGCCAAAAACATTCAGTACTTC
size: -; V: TRBV18; length: 14; D: TRBD1; J: TRBJ1-2; CDR3: CASSPGDSLYGYTF; DNA: TGTGCCAGCTCACCAGGGGACAGTCTCTATGGCTACACCTTC
size: -; V: TRBV5-1; length: 16; D: -; J: TRBJ2-3; CDR3: CASSLAGAGGTDTQYF; DNA: TGCGCCAGCAGCTTGGCCGGGGCAGGGGGCACAGATACGCAGTATTTT
size: -; V: TRBV28; length: 15; D: -; J: TRBJ2-5; CDR3: CASSFRVGQPETQYF; DNA: TGTGCCAGCAGTTTTCGGGTGGGACAACCAGAGACCCAGTACTTC
size: medium-sized; V: TRBV6-4; length: 16; D: -; J: TRBJ2-2; CDR3: CASSDSAESNTGELFF; DNA: TGTGCCAGCAGTGACTCGGCGGAGTCCAACACCGGGGAGCTGTTTTTT
size: -; V: TRBV7-9; length: 15; D: -; J: TRBJ2-5; CDR3: CASRGGISGQETQYF; DNA: TGTGCCAGCAGAGGAGGGATTAGCGGCCAAGAGACCCAGTACTTC
size: few; V: TRBV7-2; length: 17; D: TRBD2; J: TRBJ2-1; CDR3: CASSPGASGRVYNEQFF; DNA: TGTGCCAGCAGCCCGGGGGCTAGCGGGAGGGTCTACAATGAGCAGTTCTTC
size: -; V: TRBV11-2; length: 12; D: -; J: TRBJ2-7; CDR3: CASSVVMGEQYF; DNA: TGTGCCAGCAGCGTTGTGATGGGAGAACAGTACTTC
size: -; V: TRBV2; length: 13; D: -; J: TRBJ2-2; CDR3: CASSDDSTGELFF; DNA: TGTGCCAGCAGTGATGACTCTACCGGGGAGCTGTTTTTT
size: -; V: TRBV30; length: 15; D: -; J: TRBJ1-5; CDR3: CAWRESAGGNQPQHF; DNA: TGTGCCTGGAGGGAGAGCGCAGGGGGCAATCAGCCCCAGCATTTT
size: -; V: TRBV27; length: 15; D: -; J: TRBJ2-7; CDR3: CASSITGPRDYEQYF; DNA: TGTGCCAGCAGTATCACCGGCCCAAGGGACTACGAGCAGTACTTC
size: -; V: TRBV19; length: 14; D: -; J: TRBJ2-7; CDR3: CASSIDRNKYEQYF; DNA: TGTGCCAGTAGTATTGACAGGAACAAATACGAGCAGTACTTC
size: once; V: TRBV19; length: 13; D: -; J: TRBJ1-2; CDR3: CASFRYGGDGYTF; DNA: TGTGCCAGCTTTCGGTACGGGGGGGATGGCTACACCTTC
size: once; V: TRBV7-8; length: 17; D: -; J: TRBJ1-3; CDR3: CASSLTGTAYSGNTIYF; DNA: TGTGCCAGCAGCCTAACCGGGACGGCCTACTCTGGAAACACCATATATTTT
size: -; V: TRBV9; length: 15; D: -; J: TRBJ2-7; CDR3: CASTPGPGAPYEQYF; DNA: TGTGCCAGCACCCCTGGACCCGGGGCTCCCTACGAGCAGTACTTC
size: -; V: TRBV28; length: 15; D: -; J: TRBJ1-3; CDR3: CASTYGPRGGNTIYF; DNA: TGTGCCAGCACATACGGGCCTCGGGGGGGAAACACCATATATTTT
size: -; V: TRBV28; length: 17; D: -; J: TRBJ2-3; CDR3: CASNSPRTVTSTDTQYF; DNA: TGTGCCAGCAACTCACCCAGGACAGTAACCAGCACAGATACGCAGTATTTT
size: once; V: TRBV29-1; length: 14; D: TRBD1; J: TRBJ2-5; CDR3: CSARDREGRETQYF; DNA: TGCAGCGCACGGGACAGGGAGGGTAGGGAGACCCAGTACTTC
size: -; V: TRBV28; length: 13; D: TRBD1; J: TRBJ1-1; CDR3: CASSGQGVVGAFF; DNA: TGTGCCAGCAGCGGACAGGGGGTAGTTGGAGCTTTCTTT
size: -; V: TRBV28; length: 13; D: -; J: TRBJ2-1; CDR3: CASSLGRYNEQFF; DNA: TGTGCCAGCAGTTTAGGGAGGTACAATGAGCAGTTCTTC
size: -; V: TRBV28; length: 18; D: TRBD1; J: TRBJ2-6; CDR3: CASSHPRQGASGANVLTF; DNA: TGTGCCAGCAGTCACCCGAGACAGGGGGCCTCTGGGGCCAACGTCCTGACTTTC
size: -; V: TRBV11-1; length: 18; D: -; J: TRBJ2-5; CDR3: CASSLVPRDAGIKETQYF; DNA: TGTGCCAGCAGCTTAGTGCCCCGAGACGCAGGGATAAAAGAGACCCAGTACTTC
size: once; V: TRBV6-1; length: 15; D: TRBD2; J: TRBJ2-1; CDR3: CASSDDAGGQDEQFF; DNA: TGTGCCAGCAGTGACGACGCGGGAGGGCAGGATGAGCAGTTCTTC
size: -; V: TRBV19; length: 14; D: -; J: TRBJ1-1; CDR3: CASSIGPGGTEAFF; DNA: TGTGCCAGTAGTATAGGACCCGGGGGTACTGAAGCTTTCTTT